This T cell receptor beta chain came from a study of graft-versus-host responses after intestinal transplantation. About the study: Each recipient received anti-thymocyte globulin induction, then tacrolimus and steroids for about 3 years. Points from the study as a whole: Subjects displaying graft-donor T cell macrochimerism possessed elevated graft-versus-host to host-versus-graft clonal ratios inside allografts. Some GvH clones were seen earlier in gut or blood, suggesting intestinal origin. Declining HvG levels early post-transplant were linked to peak circulating GvH clone levels.

The CDR3 has 15 residues. V shed 3 bases and J 9 bases; nucleotides not matched to a gene: 4. Germline CDR1 SGHAT, CDR2 FQNNGV. Clones were sequenced by immunoSEQ multiplex PCR, and TCRdb holds only the in-frame ones, with some missing. In the table there are tens of thousands of clones, around 94% of which are singletons. Remarks on this clone: Its matching antigen is unknown.

The genes are TRBV11-2 and TRBJ2-1, with 14 positions matching TRBD2. The TCR originated in a human patient who received an intestinal transplant, so some T cells may come from the graft donor. The material sequenced was PBMCs, taken 16 days after intestinal transplant. CDR3 region: CASSFGLAGGTEQFF. The CDR3 bases are TGTGCCAGCAGCTTCGGACTAGCGGGAGGCACTGAGCAGTTCTTC.